The sequence of this TCR beta chain was determined in a study of T cells in Graves' hyperthyroidism and ophthalmopathy. In the study overall: Pretreatment peripheral blood was obtained at initial diagnosis. Whole-study results and caveats: In blood, most of the thyroid clonotypes expanded above 0.001 were also present. Ophthalmopathy was distinguished from stable hyperthyroidism by 13 V-J signatures.

What was amplified from RNA transcripts were TCR beta CDR3 regions. The HTBI set primed first-round TCR CDR3 RT-PCR. TCRdb re-called the multiplex PCR reads through MiXCR, storing one row per CDR3 protein. The profile shows roughly 500,000 distinct CDR3 sequences, around 14% of them singletons. Many counts were recorded for this clonotype. Its target is not known. The CDR3 consists of 15 residues. The ends were cut back, 3 bases at V and 1 base at J, with 12 bases in the middle. PBMCs came from 8.5 to 10 ml fresh peripheral blood. This sequence joins TRBV12-3 or TRBV12-4 and TRBJ1-1, with no clear D. The sample consisted of blood. The TCR comes from a woman aged 30 to 39 with Graves' hyperthyroidism that later progressed to Graves' ophthalmopathy. The CDR3 coding sequence is TGTGCCAGCAGTTTGGTGGGCCCTAAGAACACTGAAGCTTTCTTT. Translated, it gives CASSLVGPKNTEAFF.